One T cell receptor beta chain is described in this entry. This sample is part of a study of shared T cell receptors in the human thymus. Generated by immunoSEQ multiplex PCR, the TCRdb table keeps only in-frame clones and is missing some. The sample includes 630,000 or so clones, about 90% of them seen just once. The germline CDR1 and CDR2 sequences are SGHVS and FNYEAQ. CDR3 length: 15 amino acids. Trimming stripped 1 base from V and 10 bases from J, with 14 bases between. The same data also went into a second study, on human thymus T cells. That work states: Resected material from corrective heart surgery provided the thymus tissue analysed. Highly overlapping thymic repertoires in unrelated individuals were reported by related research.

This rearrangement joins TRBV7-6 to TRBJ1-6; the D is unclear. Sequencing used thymocytes. This receptor was taken from a boy under two years old with a congenital heart defect. The CDR3 here is CASSLGPHHRSPLHF. Here the CDR3 DNA reads TGTGCCAGCAGCTTAGGGCCCCACCACAGATCACCCCTCCACTTT. Full variable domain (missing parts from reference TRBV7-6 and TRBJ1-6): GAGVSQSPRYKVTKRGQDVALRCDPISGHVSLYWYRQALGQGPEFLTYFNYEAQQDKSGLPNDRFSAERPEGSISTLTIQRTEQRDSAMYRCASSLGPHHRSPLHFGNGTRLTVT.